This T cell receptor (beta chain) was retrieved from a study of T cell changes during pregnancy in multiple sclerosis (dated by TCRdb to between 2018 and 2021). Context from the whole study: In women with multiple sclerosis, the researchers looked at how the T cell repertoire shifted as pregnancy progressed.

This clone showed up just once. It has no known antigen specificity. No much larger clonotype is one base removed from it; base qualities were not supplied. The method was the immunoSEQ multiplex PCR assay. Here the immuneACCESS table is served through TCRdb, limited to in-frame sequences with V and J called. Missing clones are a known gap in these copies; in checked studies unresolved V genes cover under half, and the rest lacks a known reason. The sample table shows 20,000 to 25,000 clones, and approximately 90% are seen once. The ten largest clones add up to more than 0.6% of the sample. CDR1 is given as SGHKS and CDR2 as YYEKEE, both from the germline V gene (reference sequence). V loses 5 bases at its end and J loses 4 bases; junction bases beyond the gene matches: 10. The cysteine opens and the phenylalanine closes a CDR3 of 16 amino acids. Left in the record is the CDR3 DNA by itself, 48 bases read in frame from the first base.

The material was CD4+ T cells from peripheral blood mononuclear cells, obtained in the third trimester of pregnancy. The clonotype originates from a female donor with multiple sclerosis, enrolled in a pregnancy study. The V gene is TRBV5-5 and the J gene is TRBJ2-7; the central 12 bases match TRBD1. The nucleotides read TGTGCCAGCAGTCGGGCTGGGACAGGGGGCAGGTACGAGCAGTACTTC. Translated, this gives CASSRAGTGGRYEQYF.